This TCR beta chain derives from a study of radiotherapy plus CTLA-4 blockade in lung cancer. Germline V gene lookup returns CDR1 SGHDT and CDR2 YYEEEE. V shed 0 bases and J shed 2 bases, with 7 bases lying between them. The CDR3 runs to 14 residues. Only a few counts were recorded for this clone. Produced via immunoSEQ multiplex PCR; TCRdb's table is partial and in-frame only. Here the sample spans fewer than 85,000 clones, around 84% being singletons. V usage is TRBV5-6 and J usage is TRBJ2-3, with D uncertain. This sequence was found in a human donor with non-small cell lung cancer who had stable disease on radiotherapy plus ipilimumab. The source material was peripheral blood, sampled from a patient treated with radiotherapy plus ipilimumab. The CDR3 coding sequence is TGTGCCAGCAGCTTGGGACTGCTCACAGATACGCAGTATTTT. Translating gives CASSLGLLTDTQYF.